The next 2 T cell receptor beta chains were all read from a single sample in a study of cytomegalovirus exposure and HLA in healthy donors. PCR involved 60 Vbeta and 13 Jbeta primers. Sequencing used immunoSEQ multiplex PCR; TCRdb keeps in-frame clones, though not all of them. This table has roughly 100,000 clones, around two thirds appearing once. Sequencing was done on a sample of PBMCs. The receptor set was obtained from a young man in good health and CMV-seropositive.

This clone was detected a few times. CDR3: CASSSGRWAYNYGYTF. The DNA for the CDR3 is TGTGCCAGCAGTTCGGGGAGGTGGGCTTATAACTATGGCTACACCTTC. The chain carries TRBV28 and TRBJ1-2; no firm D call. This CDR3 comprises 16 residues. V was shortened by 4 bases and J by 1 base, with 16 bases between the two germline ends. CDR1 is MDHEN and CDR2 is SYDVKM in the germline V gene.

This chain connects TRBV5-1 to TRBJ2-2; D unclear. V was trimmed by 5 bases and J by 5 bases, leaving 4 bases between them. CDR1 SGHRS and CDR2 YFSETQ come from the germline V gene. CDR3 length: 11 amino acids. CDR3 sequence: CASRETGELFF. CDR3 bases: TGCGCCAGCAGAGAGACCGGGGAGCTGTTTTTT.